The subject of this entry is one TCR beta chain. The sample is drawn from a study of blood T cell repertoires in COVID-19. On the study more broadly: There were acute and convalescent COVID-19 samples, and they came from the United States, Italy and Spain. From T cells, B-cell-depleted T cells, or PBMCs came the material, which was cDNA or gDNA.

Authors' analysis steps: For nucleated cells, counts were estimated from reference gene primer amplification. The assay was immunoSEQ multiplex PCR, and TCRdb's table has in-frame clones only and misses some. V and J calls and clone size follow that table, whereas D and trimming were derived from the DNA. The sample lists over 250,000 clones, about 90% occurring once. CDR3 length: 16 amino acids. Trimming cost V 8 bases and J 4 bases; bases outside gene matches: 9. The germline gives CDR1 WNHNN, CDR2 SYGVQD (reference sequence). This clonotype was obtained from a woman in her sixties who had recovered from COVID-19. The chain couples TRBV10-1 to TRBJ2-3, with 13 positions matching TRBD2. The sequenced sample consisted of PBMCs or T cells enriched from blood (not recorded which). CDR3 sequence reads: CASPRTSGSESDTQYF. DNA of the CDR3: TGCGCCAGCCCTAGGACTAGCGGGAGTGAGTCAGATACGCAGTATTTT.